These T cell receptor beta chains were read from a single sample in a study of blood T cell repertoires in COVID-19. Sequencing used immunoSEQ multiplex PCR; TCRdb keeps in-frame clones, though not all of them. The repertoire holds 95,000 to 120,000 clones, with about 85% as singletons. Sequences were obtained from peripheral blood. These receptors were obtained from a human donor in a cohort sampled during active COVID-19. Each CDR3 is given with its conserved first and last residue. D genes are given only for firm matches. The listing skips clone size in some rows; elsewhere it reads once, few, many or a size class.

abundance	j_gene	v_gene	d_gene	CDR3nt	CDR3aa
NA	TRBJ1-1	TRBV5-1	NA	TGCGCCAGTACTAGGGGGGGAGACACTGAAGCTTTCTTT	CASTRGGDTEAFF
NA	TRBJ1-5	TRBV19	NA	TGTGCCAGTAGTATGGCGAGGGCTAATCAGCCCCAGCATTTT	CASSMARANQPQHF
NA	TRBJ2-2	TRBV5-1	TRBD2	TGCGCCAGCAGCTTTGGACTAGCCAACACCGGGGAGCTGTTTTTT	CASSFGLANTGELFF
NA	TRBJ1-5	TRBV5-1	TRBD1	TGCGCCAGCAGCATCGTCCTGTTACCGGGACAGAGCAATCAGCCCCAGCATTTT	CASSIVLLPGQSNQPQHF
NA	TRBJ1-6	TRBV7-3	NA	TGTGCCAGCAGCTTAACGGCAAATTCACCCCTCCACTTT	CASSLTANSPLHF
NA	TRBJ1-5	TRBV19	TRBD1	TGTGCCAGTATCCAGGGGGCGGGTAGCAATCAGCCCCAGCATTTT	CASIQGAGSNQPQHF
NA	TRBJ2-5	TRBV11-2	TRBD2	TGTGCCAGCGCGACTAGGGTAGCGGGAGGGGGAGAGACCCAGTACTTC	CASATRVAGGGETQYF
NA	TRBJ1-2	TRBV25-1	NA	TGTGCCAGCAGTCTCGGAGGGACGGATGGCTACACCTTC	CASSLGGTDGYTF
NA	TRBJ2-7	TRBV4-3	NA	TGCGCCAGCAGCCAAGATCTCCGGGGGACAGTCAACTTC	CASSQDLRGTVNF
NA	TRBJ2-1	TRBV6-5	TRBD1	TGTGCCAGCAGCCGTGGACAGGGGCAAAACAATGAGCAGTTCTTC	CASSRGQGQNNEQFF
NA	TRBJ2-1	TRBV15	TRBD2	TGTGCCACCAGCAGAGATCCCTGGCGGGGGGGCTATAATGAGCAGTTCTTC	CATSRDPWRGGYNEQFF
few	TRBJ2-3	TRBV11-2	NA	TGTGCCAGCAGCTTTGATCCACTACCCTTTACCACAGATACGCAGTATTTT	CASSFDPLPFTTDTQYF
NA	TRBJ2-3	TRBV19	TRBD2	TGTGCCAGTAGTCCCGAGCGGGGGGCCACAGATACGCAGTATTTT	CASSPERGATDTQYF
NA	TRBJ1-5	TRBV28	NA	TGTGCCAGCAACCCCCTAAAGCCCAATAGCAATCAGCCCCAGCATTTT	CASNPLKPNSNQPQHF
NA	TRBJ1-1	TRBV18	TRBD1	TGTGCCAGCTCTCCTGGGACAGACACTGAAGCTTTCTTT	CASSPGTDTEAFF